What follows are 3 T cell receptor beta chains derived from one specimen sequenced in a study of CD8 T cells in ankylosing spondylitis. TCRdb re-derived calls from the 5' RACE reads in MiXCR, one entry per CDR3 protein. The data contain approximately 540,000 distinct CDR3 sequences, roughly 13% of them seen just once; the ten biggest clones take up approximately 6.2%. Findings and caveats of the study: Made up of 7 to 9 highly homologous variants, a TCR beta motif appeared characteristic of ankylosing spondylitis blood.

No cognate antigen is known for these TCRs. The specimen sequenced was blood, either unsorted or a sorted T cell fraction (not recorded which). These receptor sequences come from a male donor with ankylosing spondylitis.

The V and J genes are TRBV11-2 and TRBJ2-5; no firm D call. Per the germline V gene, CDR1 is SGHAT and CDR2 is FQNNGV. V lost 1 base to trimming and J lost 5 bases, with 5 bases between them. CDR3 length: 12 residues. Here the CDR3 DNA reads TGTGCCAGCAGCTTAGTCTATGAGACCCAGTACTTC. This sequence encodes CASSLVYETQYF.

CDR3 loop: CASSTWRREKLFF. The CDR3 DNA is TGTGCCAGCAGCACCTGGCGGAGGGAAAAACTGTTTTTT. The chain is built from TRBV11-2 and TRBJ1-4; no reliable D call. Between the trimmed V and J ends, which lost 5 bases and 8 bases, there was a span of 12 bases. The CDR3 is made up of 13 amino acids. The germline V gene has CDR1 SGHAT and CDR2 FQNNGV.

This clonotype was seen many times. This chain joins TRBV12-3 or TRBV12-4 and TRBJ1-6; D is unresolved. CDR3 length equals 14 residues. With 6 bases removed from V and 3 bases from J, the gap between germline ends came to 9 bases. CDR3 bases: TGTGCCAGCAGACCTGCAGACTATAATTCACCCCTCCACTTT. Its translation: CASRPADYNSPLHF.